This T cell receptor (beta chain) was obtained from a study of Graves' ophthalmopathy and Graves' hyperthyroidism. This clonotype was picked up many times. Fresh peripheral blood (approximately 10 ml) yielded the PBMCs. From germline, CDR1 is DFQATT and CDR2 SNEGSKA (reference sequence). This CDR3 has 13 residues. V shed 1 base and J shed 3 bases, with 10 bases lying between them. Transcripts of RNA were the source for amplifying TCR beta CDR3 regions. An initial RT-PCR round employing HTBI primers preceded a second-round multiplex PCR. A single record per CDR3 protein comes from TCRdb applying MiXCR to the multiplex PCR reads. The table shows hundreds of thousands of distinct CDR3 sequences, with 15% occurring only once.

This TCR was recovered from a woman under 30 with stable Graves' hyperthyroidism. The rearrangement links TRBV20-1 to TRBJ2-7; D is ambiguous. The sample taken for sequencing was peripheral blood. The CDR3 is CSARGIQNYEQYF. CDR3 bases: TGCAGTGCTAGAGGAATACAGAACTACGAGCAGTACTTC.